This passage covers 20 T cell receptor beta chains from one sample sequenced in a study of blood T cell repertoires in COVID-19. Assay: immunoSEQ multiplex PCR; the TCRdb copy retains only in-frame clones and omits some. The sample has over 200,000 clones, about 85% seen once. Sequenced sample: peripheral blood. The receptors were gathered from a man in his 60s who had recovered from COVID-19.

The chain links TRBV15 to TRBJ1-1, with D possibly TRBD1 on 6 matching bases. The germline V and J ends were trimmed by 1 base and 3 bases, with 15 bases remaining between them. Looked up from germline, CDR1 is LNHNV and CDR2 is YYDKDF (reference sequence). The CDR3 contains 16 residues. The CDR3 nucleotides read TGTGCCACCAGCAGAGGACGGGGTGAGGGGGACACTGAAGCTTTCTTT. Amino acid sequence: CATSRGRGEGDTEAFF.

V usage is TRBV6-5 and J usage is TRBJ2-4, with TRBD1 matching over 7 bases. The ends lost 5 bases at V and 1 base at J; junction bases unmatched: 2. Germline V gene sequence: CDR1 MNHEY, CDR2 SVGAGI. CDR3 length: 14 amino acids. The CDR3 region is CASSPQGAKNIQYF. The CDR3 DNA reads as TGTGCCAGCAGTCCACAGGGGGCCAAAAACATTCAGTACTTC.

The DNA for the CDR3 is TGTGCCAGCTCACCCAATATTAAAGGACAATACTCTGGGGCCAACGTCCTGACTTTC. Its protein product is CASSPNIKGQYSGANVLTF. V gene TRBV18 combines with J gene TRBJ2-6, with TRBD1 as a possible D gene (5 bases). The germline gives CDR1 KGHSH, CDR2 LQKENI. The ends were cut back, 3 bases at V and 0 bases at J, with 18 bases in the middle. The CDR3 is 19 residues long.

This rearrangement joins TRBV6-5 to TRBJ2-1; D is possibly TRBD2 (5 bases). The CDR3 has 15 residues. Germline-derived CDR1 and CDR2 are MNHEY and SVGAGI. Trimming pared 5 bases from V and 7 bases from J, leaving 18 bases between. This CDR3 reads CASSRVLLVQNEQFF. The CDR3 DNA reads as TGTGCCAGCAGTCGGGTTTTACTAGTTCAGAATGAGCAGTTCTTC.

J is TRBJ2-1 and V is TRBV24-1, with D possibly matching TRBD1 (6 bases). Germline lookup yields CDR1 KGHDR and CDR2 SFDVKD. Deletions cut 4 bases from V and 5 bases from J, with 17 bases between. The CDR3 is made up of 16 amino acids. CDR3: CATSEPRQAVDNEQFF. The CDR3 bases are TGTGCCACCAGTGAACCAAGACAGGCTGTCGACAATGAGCAGTTCTTC.

The V call is TRBV15, the J call TRBJ2-7; D remains unclear. The V end lost 4 bases, the J end lost 4 bases, and 17 bases lay between the germline ends. The CDR3 is made up of 15 amino acids. Germline V gene lookup returns CDR1 LNHNV and CDR2 YYDKDF (reference sequence). The CDR3 loop is CATSNRLTTPYEQYF. CDR3 nucleotides: TGTGCCACCAGCAACCGACTCACGACCCCATACGAGCAGTACTTC.

This chain joins TRBV18 and TRBJ2-3; tentatively, D is TRBD2 (6 bases). This CDR3 is built from 15 residues. Per the germline V gene, CDR1 is KGHSH and CDR2 is LQKENI. The V gene lost 1 base and the J gene lost 2 bases, with 10 bases spanning the gap. The CDR3 bases are TGTGCCAGCTCACCACTCCGGGACTCCACAGATACGCAGTATTTT. It is translated as CASSPLRDSTDTQYF.

V gene TRBV6-5 combines with J gene TRBJ1-2; 9 bases align to TRBD1. CDR3 length: 11 residues. Per germline, CDR1 MNHEY and CDR2 SVGAGI. The trim removed 8 bases at V and 8 bases at J, leaving 3 bases unmatched. CDR3 in DNA: TGTGCCAGCGGGACAGGGAACGGCTACACCTTC. This encodes CASGTGNGYTF.

The sample holds a few counts of this clone. This chain uses TRBV6-5 with TRBJ2-1; D might be TRBD1 (6 bases). The CDR3 spans 13 residues. Trimming took 8 bases from V and 1 from J, leaving 9 bases between them. Per the germline V gene, CDR1 is MNHEY and CDR2 is SVGAGI. This CDR3 reads CASWDNSYNEQFF. CDR3 sequence (DNA): TGTGCCAGCTGGGACAATTCCTACAATGAGCAGTTCTTC.

The genes are TRBV19 and TRBJ1-1; D is undetermined. Germline CDR1 reads LNHDA; CDR2 reads SQIVND (reference sequence). The CDR3 extends over 13 amino acids. V lost 7 bases to trimming and J lost 1 base, with 10 bases between them. This chain's CDR3 is CASTLLKNTEAFF. CDR3 coding DNA: TGTGCCAGTACTCTTCTTAAGAACACTGAAGCTTTCTTT. The full variable domain, in which reference TRBV19 and TRBJ1-1 provide the parts outside the CDR3, is DGGITQSPKYLFRKEGQNVTLSCEQNLNHDAMYWYRQDPGQGLRLIYYSQIVNDFQKGDIAEGYSVSREKKESFPLTVTSAQKNPTAFYLCASTLLKNTEAFFGQGTRLTVV.

The V call is TRBV19, the J call TRBJ1-2; D is unclear. This CDR3 has 15 residues. V was trimmed by 3 bases and J by 1 base, leaving 12 bases between them. Looked up from germline, CDR1 is LNHDA and CDR2 is SQIVND (reference sequence). In DNA, the CDR3 is TGTGCCAGTAGTATCCCCGGGGTGGATAACTATGGCTACACCTTC. It codes for CASSIPGVDNYGYTF. The variable domain in full, completed from reference TRBV19 and TRBJ1-2, reads DGGITQSPKYLFRKEGQNVTLSCEQNLNHDAMYWYRQDPGQGLRLIYYSQIVNDFQKGDIAEGYSVSREKKESFPLTVTSAQKNPTAFYLCASSIPGVDNYGYTFGSGTRLTVV.

The chain uses TRBV5-1 and TRBJ1-1, with D possibly being TRBD1 (6 bases). From germline, CDR1 is SGHRS and CDR2 YFSETQ. This CDR3 contains 15 residues. Trimming removed 4 bases from V and 3 bases from J, with 16 bases in between. CDR3 nucleotide sequence: TGCGCCAGCAGCCCCGTTACAGGGAGGGACACTGAAGCTTTCTTT. This sequence encodes CASSPVTGRDTEAFF.

The chain has TRBV29-1 and TRBJ1-6; D might be TRBD1 (6 bases). V was clipped by 6 bases and J by 7 bases, with 13 bases between them. Looked up from germline, CDR1 is SQVTM and CDR2 is ANQGSEA. The CDR3 extends over 13 amino acids. As DNA, the CDR3 is TGCAGCGTGGATCACAGGGAAAATTCACCCCTCCACTTT. Amino acid sequence: CSVDHRENSPLHF.

Only one count was recorded for this clone. The chain has TRBV11-2 and TRBJ2-5; maybe TRBD1 (5 bases). CDR1 and CDR2 from the germline V gene are SGHAT and FQNNGV. CDR3 length: 16 amino acids. Trimming removed 3 bases from V and 0 bases from J, with 14 bases in between. The chain's CDR3 is CASSFDWTPNQETQYF. CDR3 DNA: TGTGCCAGCAGCTTCGATTGGACACCTAACCAAGAGACCCAGTACTTC.

The chain employs TRBV5-1 and TRBJ2-5; D gene uncertain. The CDR3 extends over 16 amino acids. The ends were cut back, 4 bases at V and 3 bases at J, with 19 bases in the middle. Germline V gene lookup returns CDR1 SGHRS and CDR2 YFSETQ. CDR3 in DNA: TGCGCCAGCAGCCGGGTCGGCTCCGACCCCAAAGAGACCCAGTACTTC. It yields the protein CASSRVGSDPKETQYF.

The chain uses TRBV10-3 and TRBJ2-7; 9 bases match TRBD1. V was clipped by 5 bases and J by 3 bases; unmatched bases: 5. This CDR3 has 14 residues. Germline V lookup: CDR1 ENHRY, CDR2 SYGVKD. The CDR3 DNA sequence: TGTGCCATCAGTCCCGGGACAGGGAGCTACGAGCAGTACTTC. It encodes CAISPGTGSYEQYF.

The chain carries TRBV7-9 and TRBJ2-7; 10 positions match TRBD1. The germline CDR1 and CDR2 sequences are SEHNR and FQNEAQ (reference sequence). The CDR3 contains 14 residues. With 7 bases clipped from V and 3 bases from J, the junction kept 6 bases outside the gene matches. CDR3 protein: CASTLGQGNYEQYF. The CDR3 DNA sequence: TGTGCCAGCACCCTGGGACAGGGGAACTACGAGCAGTACTTC. Full variable domain (rest looked up from reference TRBV7-9 and TRBJ2-7): DTGVSQNPRHKITKRGQNVTFRCDPISEHNRLYWYRQTLGQGPEFLTYFQNEAQLEKSRLLSDRFSAERPKGSFSTLEIQRTEQGDSAMYLCASTLGQGNYEQYFGPGTRLTVT.

The rearrangement links TRBV19 to TRBJ2-7; 7 nucleotides line up with TRBD1. This CDR3 is built from 14 residues. Germline trimming cut 5 bases from V and 2 bases from J; bases unmatched to any gene: 6. Germline V gene sequence: CDR1 LNHDA, CDR2 SQIVND (reference sequence). The CDR3 region has the DNA TGTGCCAGTAGTCCCCGGACAGGAACCTACGAGCAGTACTTC. This codes for CASSPRTGTYEQYF.

The chain recombines TRBV6-5 with TRBJ2-7, with 7 positions matching TRBD1. The CDR3 covers 13 residues. Trimming cost V 6 bases and J 5 bases; bases outside gene matches: 7. Germline loops: CDR1 MNHEY, CDR2 SVGAGI. CDR3 sequence: CASRNDRVHEQYF. For the CDR3, the DNA is TGTGCCAGCAGGAACGACAGGGTCCACGAGCAGTACTTC.

Remarks on this clone: Given the absence of the conserved phenylalanine or tryptophan at the CDR3 end, a read error is likely. Because the CDR3's place on the DNA is in doubt, the DNA is left out and the CDR3 is given as listed by TCRdb. The chain is built from TRBV18 and TRBJ1-3. The CDR3 is 13 residues long, counting both termini. Germline V gene data show CDR1 as KGHSH and CDR2 as LQKENI. Here the CDR3 reads CASSPVPGGSPLT.